A selection of T cell receptor beta chains follows, all from one sample in a study of T-cell memory formation after mild COVID-19. TCRdb processed the 5' RACE reads anew with MiXCR; each CDR3 protein has one entry. Of 300,000 to 350,000 distinct CDR3 sequences listed, approximately 14% are singletons. Sequenced material: PBMCs or a T cell subset sorted from them (not recorded which). Receptors originate from a man younger than 35 who had mild COVID-19 (a few samples of this study predate the infection). Cell type and time point are not known. CDR3s include the opening cysteine and the closing phenylalanine or tryptophan. D genes are given only for firm matches. Clone size is not always given. Where it is, it says once, few, many or a class for expanded clones.

J | V | D | size | length | DNA | CDR3
TRBJ2-5 | TRBV5-1 | . | few | 14 | TGCGCCAGCAGCTTGGATTTCGCAGGAGAGACCCAGTACTTC | CASSLDFAGETQYF
TRBJ1-1 | TRBV5-1 | . | . | 16 | TGCGCCAGCAGCGTAGATTTTCACAGGGCCTACACTGAAGCTTTCTTT | CASSVDFHRAYTEAFF
TRBJ1-5 | TRBV7-2 | . | few | 14 | TGTGCCAGCAGCGAACATGGGGTTCAAGGGGCCCAGCATTTT | CASSEHGVQGAQHF
TRBJ1-5 | TRBV18 | TRBD1 | . | 18 | TGTGCCAGCTCACCAGCCGGACAGGTACCACCCGAACTTCAGCCCCAGCATTTT | CASSPAGQVPPELQPQHF
TRBJ2-5 | TRBV6-5 | . | . | 13 | TGTGCCAGCGTCTCTCCAGGACAAGAGACCCAGTACTTC | CASVSPGQETQYF
TRBJ1-6 | TRBV4-2 | TRBD1 | . | 15 | TGTGCCAGCAGCTTGCCGGGACAGGGTGGCCGGCCCCTCCACTTT | CASSLPGQGGRPLHF
TRBJ2-5 | TRBV4-3 | . | . | 14 | TGCGCCAGCAGCCAAGTCGGCCGTGGGGAGACCCAGTACTTC | CASSQVGRGETQYF
TRBJ2-2 | TRBV7-2 | . | . | 12 | TGTGCCAGCACCAGGGACACCGGGGAGCTGTTTTTT | CASTRDTGELFF
TRBJ1-1 | TRBV6-1 | . | . | 15 | TGTGCCAGCAGTGATGGCAGGGGTTTCAACACTGAAGCTTTCTTT | CASSDGRGFNTEAFF
TRBJ1-1 | TRBV10-1 | TRBD1 | . | 16 | TGCGCCAGTTTTCACATTGGACAGGGGGCGAACACTGAAGCTTTCTTT | CASFHIGQGANTEAFF
TRBJ1-1 | TRBV29-1 | . | few | 15 | TGCAGCGTTGAAGGGGGGGGTAGAGTGAACACTGAAGCTTTCTTT | CSVEGGGRVNTEAFF
TRBJ2-3 | TRBV5-1 | . | . | 14 | TGCGCCAGCAGCTTAACCGGCCCAATAGATACGCAGTATTTT | CASSLTGPIDTQYF
TRBJ1-6 | TRBV12-3/TRBV12-4 | TRBD1 | few | 16 | TGTGCCAGCAGACCGGGGCCCACAGGGGGCGGTTCACCCCTCCACTTT | CASRPGPTGGGSPLHF
TRBJ2-3 | TRBV9 | TRBD2 | . | 16 | TGTGCCAGCAGCGTAGACGGGGGGGGGCCAGCAGATACGCAGTATTTT | CASSVDGGGPADTQYF
TRBJ2-5 | TRBV12-5 | TRBD2 | few | 15 | TGTGCTAGTGGTTTGTTATCTAGCGGGGAAGAGACCCAGTACTTC | CASGLLSSGEETQYF
TRBJ2-1 | TRBV7-6 | . | few | 12 | TGTGCCAGCAGCGAAAACAGTAATGAGCAGTTCTTC | CASSENSNEQFF
TRBJ1-1 | TRBV12-3/TRBV12-4 | . | few | 12 | TGTGCCAGCAGTTTAGGGCTAACTGAAGCTTTCTTT | CASSLGLTEAFF
TRBJ2-1 | TRBV6-1 | TRBD2 | many | 14 | TGTGCCAGTTCGGCGGGGGGTAACTACAATGAGCAGTTCTTC | CASSAGGNYNEQFF
TRBJ2-5 | TRBV5-1 | TRBD1 | many | 17 | TGCGCCAGCAGCTTGGCAATAACAGGGGTTTCCCAAGAGACCCAGTACTTC | CASSLAITGVSQETQYF
TRBJ2-2 | TRBV4-2 | . | few | 15 | TGTGCCAGCAGCCAAGACAGACCGAACACCGGGGAGCTGTTTTTT | CASSQDRPNTGELFF
TRBJ1-3 | TRBV6-5 | . | . | 14 | TGTGCCAGCAGTGGGTCGCGAGCTGGAAACACCATATATTTT | CASSGSRAGNTIYF
TRBJ2-3 | TRBV6-1 | . | few | 10 | TGTGCCAGCAGGTCCGATACGCAGTATTTT | CASRSDTQYF
TRBJ2-2 | TRBV5-1 | TRBD1 | few | 15 | TGCGCCAGCAGCTTGGGGGACAGGGACACCGGGGAGCTGTTTTTT | CASSLGDRDTGELFF
TRBJ2-1 | TRBV5-1 | TRBD2 | . | 15 | TGCGCCAGCAGCACCGCTAGCGGGGGGACAGATGAGCAGTTCTTC | CASSTASGGTDEQFF